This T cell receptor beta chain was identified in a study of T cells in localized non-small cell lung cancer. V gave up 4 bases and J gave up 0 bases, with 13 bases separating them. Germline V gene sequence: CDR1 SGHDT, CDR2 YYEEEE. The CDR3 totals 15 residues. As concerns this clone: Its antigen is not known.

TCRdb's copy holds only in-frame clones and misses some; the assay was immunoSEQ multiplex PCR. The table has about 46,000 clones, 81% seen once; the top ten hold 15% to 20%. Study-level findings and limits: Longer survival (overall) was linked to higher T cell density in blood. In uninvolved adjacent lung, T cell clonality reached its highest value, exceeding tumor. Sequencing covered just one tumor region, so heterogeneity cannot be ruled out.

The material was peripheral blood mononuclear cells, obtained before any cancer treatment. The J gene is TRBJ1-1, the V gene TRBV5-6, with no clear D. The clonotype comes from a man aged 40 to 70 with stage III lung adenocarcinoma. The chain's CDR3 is CASSLLAGLNTEAFF. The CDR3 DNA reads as TGTGCCAGCAGCCTTTTGGCGGGTCTGAACACTGAAGCTTTCTTT.